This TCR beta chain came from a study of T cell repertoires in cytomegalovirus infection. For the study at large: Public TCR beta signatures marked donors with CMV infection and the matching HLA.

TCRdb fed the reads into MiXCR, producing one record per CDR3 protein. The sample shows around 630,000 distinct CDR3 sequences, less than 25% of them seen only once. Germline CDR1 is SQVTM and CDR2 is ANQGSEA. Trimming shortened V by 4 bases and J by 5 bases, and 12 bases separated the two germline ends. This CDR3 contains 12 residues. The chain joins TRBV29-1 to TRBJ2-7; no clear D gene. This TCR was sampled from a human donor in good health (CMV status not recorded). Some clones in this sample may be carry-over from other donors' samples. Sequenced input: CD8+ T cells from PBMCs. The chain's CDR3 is CSVATGPNEQYF. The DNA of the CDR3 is TGCAGCGTTGCTACCGGCCCCAACGAGCAGTACTTC.